This T cell receptor beta chain was captured in a study of tumor-infiltrating lymphocytes in primary liver carcinoma. In the case of this clonotype: Its antigen is not known.

The CDR3 sequence is 12 residues long. Germline values: CDR1 GTSNPN, CDR2 SVGIG (reference sequence). The V end was cut by 2 bases, the J end by 10 bases, with 12 bases between. Each 20-30 mg portion of unsorted bulk tissue served as the source for co-extraction of RNA and DNA. The authors made TCR beta cDNA from roughly 480 ng total RNA with a constant-region primer. Library construction for TCR beta comprised three nested multiplex PCR rounds performed with slightly modified ARM-PCR. Rounds one and two of PCR, each of roughly 10 cycles, were primed with TRBV1-TRBV30 forward primers and a C-beta reverse primer. TCRdb ran MiXCR on the multiplex PCR reads and lists one entry per CDR3 protein. The profile shows tens of thousands of distinct CDR3 sequences, over 65% of them singletons. Broader study findings: Overlap between tumor regions exceeded overlap of tumor with adjacent tissue or blood.

Sequencing used liver tumor tissue from sampling region 2. Subset denoted: tumor region T2, inferior pole. The TCR originated in a man aged 40-55 years with primary liver carcinoma and hepatitis B virus infection. V usage is TRBV30 and J usage is TRBJ2-1, with no clear D. CDR3 protein: CAWSPLGGEQFF. CDR3 in DNA: TGTGCCTGGAGTCCCCTGGGCGGCGAGCAGTTCTTC. The full variable domain, completed using reference TRBV30 and TRBJ2-1, is SQTIHQWPATLVQPVGSPLSLECTVEGTSNPNLYWYRQAAGRGLQLLFYSVGIGQISSEVPQNLSASRPQDRQFILSSKKLLLSDSGFYLCAWSPLGGEQFFGPGTRLTVL.